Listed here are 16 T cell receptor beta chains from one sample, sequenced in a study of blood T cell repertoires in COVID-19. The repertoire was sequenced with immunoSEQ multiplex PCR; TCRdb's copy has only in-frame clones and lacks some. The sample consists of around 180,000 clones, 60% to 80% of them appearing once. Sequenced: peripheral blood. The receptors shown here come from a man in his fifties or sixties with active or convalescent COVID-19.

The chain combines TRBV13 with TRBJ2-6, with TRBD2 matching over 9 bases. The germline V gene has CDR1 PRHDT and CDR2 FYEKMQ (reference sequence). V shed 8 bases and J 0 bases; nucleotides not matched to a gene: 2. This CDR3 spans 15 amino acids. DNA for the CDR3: TGTGCCAGCTTAGCGGGAGTCTCTGGGGCCAACGTCCTGACTTTC. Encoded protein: CASLAGVSGANVLTF.

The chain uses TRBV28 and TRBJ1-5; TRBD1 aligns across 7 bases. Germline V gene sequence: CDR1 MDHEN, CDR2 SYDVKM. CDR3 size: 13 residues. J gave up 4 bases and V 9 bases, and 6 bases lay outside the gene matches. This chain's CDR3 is CARETGPNQPQHF. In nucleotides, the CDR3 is TGTGCCAGGGAGACAGGGCCAAATCAGCCCCAGCATTTT.

CDR3 in DNA: TGTGCCAGCAGCTTCTTGGGGGGGAGTATTAACACAGATACGCAGTATTTT. This sequence encodes CASSFLGGSINTDTQYF. The chain combines TRBV7-9 with TRBJ2-3; 7 bases map to TRBD2. The CDR3 has 17 residues. The germline gives CDR1 SEHNR, CDR2 FQNEAQ (reference sequence). V lost 3 bases to trimming and J lost 2 bases; unmatched junction nucleotides: 11.

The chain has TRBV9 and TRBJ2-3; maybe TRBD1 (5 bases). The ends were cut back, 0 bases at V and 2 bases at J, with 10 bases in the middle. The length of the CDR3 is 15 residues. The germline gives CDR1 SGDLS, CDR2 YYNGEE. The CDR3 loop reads CASSVDTGHTDTQYF. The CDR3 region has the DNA TGTGCCAGCAGCGTAGATACAGGCCACACAGATACGCAGTATTTT.

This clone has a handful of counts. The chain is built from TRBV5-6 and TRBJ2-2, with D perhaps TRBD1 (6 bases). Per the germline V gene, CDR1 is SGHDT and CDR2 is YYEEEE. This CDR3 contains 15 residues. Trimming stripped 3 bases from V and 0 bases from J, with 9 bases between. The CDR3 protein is CASSYGTTNTGELFF. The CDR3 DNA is TGTGCCAGCAGCTACGGGACAACGAACACCGGGGAGCTGTTTTTT.

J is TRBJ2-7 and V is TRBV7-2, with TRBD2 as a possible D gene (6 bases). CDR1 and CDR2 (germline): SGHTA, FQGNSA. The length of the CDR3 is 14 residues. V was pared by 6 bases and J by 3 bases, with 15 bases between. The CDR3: CASRGRETDYEQYF. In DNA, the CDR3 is TGTGCCAGCAGGGGACGGGAGACAGACTACGAGCAGTACTTC.

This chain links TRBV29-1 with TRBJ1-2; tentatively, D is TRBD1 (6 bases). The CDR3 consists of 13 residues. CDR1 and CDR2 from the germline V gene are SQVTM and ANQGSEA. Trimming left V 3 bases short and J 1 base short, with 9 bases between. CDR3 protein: CSVDTGINYGYTF. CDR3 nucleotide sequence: TGCAGCGTTGACACAGGGATTAACTATGGCTACACCTTC.

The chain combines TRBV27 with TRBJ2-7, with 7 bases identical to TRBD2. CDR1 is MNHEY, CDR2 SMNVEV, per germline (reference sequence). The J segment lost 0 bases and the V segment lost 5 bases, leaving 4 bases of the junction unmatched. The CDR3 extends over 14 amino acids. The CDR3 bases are TGTGCCAGCAGTCTTGGGGGGGTCTCCTACGAGCAGTACTTC. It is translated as CASSLGGVSYEQYF.

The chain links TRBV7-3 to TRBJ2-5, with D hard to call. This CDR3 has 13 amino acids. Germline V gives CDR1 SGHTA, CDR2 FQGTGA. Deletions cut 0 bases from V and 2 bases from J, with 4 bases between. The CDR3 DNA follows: TGTGCCAGCAGCTTAACGGCTCAAGAGACCCAGTACTTC. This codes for CASSLTAQETQYF.

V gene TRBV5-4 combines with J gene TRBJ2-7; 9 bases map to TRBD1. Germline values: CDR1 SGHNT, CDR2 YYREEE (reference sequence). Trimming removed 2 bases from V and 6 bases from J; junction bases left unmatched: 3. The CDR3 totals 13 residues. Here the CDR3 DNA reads TGTGCCAGCAGCTTTGGACAGGGGACCGAGCAGTACTTC. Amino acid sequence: CASSFGQGTEQYF.

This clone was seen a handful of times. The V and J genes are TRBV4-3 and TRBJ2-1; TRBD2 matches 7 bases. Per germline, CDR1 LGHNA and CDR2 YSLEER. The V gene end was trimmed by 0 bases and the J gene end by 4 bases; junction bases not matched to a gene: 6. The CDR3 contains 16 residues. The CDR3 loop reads CASSQELAGAYNEQFF. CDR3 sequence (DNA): TGCGCCAGCAGCCAAGAACTGGCGGGAGCTTACAATGAGCAGTTCTTC.

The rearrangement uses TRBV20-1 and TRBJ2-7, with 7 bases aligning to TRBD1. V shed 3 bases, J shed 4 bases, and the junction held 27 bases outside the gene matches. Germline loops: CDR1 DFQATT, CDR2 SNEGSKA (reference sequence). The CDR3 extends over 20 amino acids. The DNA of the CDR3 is TGCAGTGCTAGTAGGAGATCCGGGACAGCACCTGGGCCTCTCCTGTACGAGCAGTACTTC. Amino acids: CSASRRSGTAPGPLLYEQYF.

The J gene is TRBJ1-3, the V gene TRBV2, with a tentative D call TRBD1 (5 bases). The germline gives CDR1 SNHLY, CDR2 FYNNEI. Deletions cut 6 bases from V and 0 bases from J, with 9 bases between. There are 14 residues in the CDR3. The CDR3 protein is CASRTDTSGNTIYF. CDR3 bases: TGTGCCAGCAGGACAGACACCTCTGGAAACACCATATATTTT.

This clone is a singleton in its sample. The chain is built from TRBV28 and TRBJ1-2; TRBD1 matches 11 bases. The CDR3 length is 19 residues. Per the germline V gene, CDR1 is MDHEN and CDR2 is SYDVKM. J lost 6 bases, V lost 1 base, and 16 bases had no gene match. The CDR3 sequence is CASSLYLGTGGGSEDGYTF. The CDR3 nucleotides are TGTGCCAGCAGTTTATACCTTGGGACAGGGGGGGGCTCTGAAGATGGCTACACCTTC.

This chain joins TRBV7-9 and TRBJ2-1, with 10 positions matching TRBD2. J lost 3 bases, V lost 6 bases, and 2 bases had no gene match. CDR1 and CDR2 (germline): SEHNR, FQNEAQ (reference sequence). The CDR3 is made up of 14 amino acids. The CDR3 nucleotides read TGTGCCAGCAGTGGACTAGCGGACTACAATGAGCAGTTCTTC. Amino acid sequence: CASSGLADYNEQFF.

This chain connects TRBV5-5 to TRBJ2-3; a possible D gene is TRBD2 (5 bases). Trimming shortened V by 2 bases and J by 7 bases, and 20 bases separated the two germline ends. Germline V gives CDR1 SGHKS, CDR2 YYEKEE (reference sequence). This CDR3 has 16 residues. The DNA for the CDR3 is TGTGCCAGCAGCTTTATCTCTAGCATCGGGGAAAATACGCAGTATTTT. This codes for CASSFISSIGENTQYF.